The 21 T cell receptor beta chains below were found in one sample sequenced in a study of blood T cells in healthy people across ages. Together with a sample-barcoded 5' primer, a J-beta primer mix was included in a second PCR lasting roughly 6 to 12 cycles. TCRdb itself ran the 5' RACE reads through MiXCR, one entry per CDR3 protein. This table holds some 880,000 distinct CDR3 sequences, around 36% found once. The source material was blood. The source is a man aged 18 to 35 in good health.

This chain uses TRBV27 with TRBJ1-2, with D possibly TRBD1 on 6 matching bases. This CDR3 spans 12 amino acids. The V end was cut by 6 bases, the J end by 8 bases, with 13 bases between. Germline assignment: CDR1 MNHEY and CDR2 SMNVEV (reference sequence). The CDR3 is CASRDSGGGYTF. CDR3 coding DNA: TGTGCCAGCAGGGACAGCGGCGGAGGCTACACCTTC.

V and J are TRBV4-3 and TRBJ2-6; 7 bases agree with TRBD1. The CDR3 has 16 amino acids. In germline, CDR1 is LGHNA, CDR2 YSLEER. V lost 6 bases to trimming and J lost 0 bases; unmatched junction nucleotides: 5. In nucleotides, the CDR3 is TGCGCCAGCAGGGGACAGATATCCTCTGGGGCCAACGTCCTGACTTTC. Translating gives CASRGQISSGANVLTF.

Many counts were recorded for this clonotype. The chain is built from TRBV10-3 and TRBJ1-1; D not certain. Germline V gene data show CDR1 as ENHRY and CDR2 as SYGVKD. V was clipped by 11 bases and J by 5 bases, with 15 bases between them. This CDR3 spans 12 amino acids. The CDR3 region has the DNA TGTGCCGCCGCAGAAGGGCGAACTGAAGCTTTCTTT. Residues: CAAAEGRTEAFF.

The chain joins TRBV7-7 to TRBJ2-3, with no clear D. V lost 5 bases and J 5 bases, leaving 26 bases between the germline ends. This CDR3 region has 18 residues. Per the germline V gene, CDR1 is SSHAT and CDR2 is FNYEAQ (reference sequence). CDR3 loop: CASSPQAAAHESGDTQYF. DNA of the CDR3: TGTGCCAGCAGCCCTCAAGCTGCGGCCCACGAGTCGGGAGATACGCAGTATTTT.

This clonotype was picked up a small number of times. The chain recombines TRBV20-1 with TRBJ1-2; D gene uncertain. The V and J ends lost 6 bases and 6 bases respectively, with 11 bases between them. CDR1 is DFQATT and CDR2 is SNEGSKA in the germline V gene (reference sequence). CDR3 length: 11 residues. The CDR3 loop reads CSAMVADGYTF. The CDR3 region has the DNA TGCAGTGCGATGGTGGCGGATGGCTACACCTTC.

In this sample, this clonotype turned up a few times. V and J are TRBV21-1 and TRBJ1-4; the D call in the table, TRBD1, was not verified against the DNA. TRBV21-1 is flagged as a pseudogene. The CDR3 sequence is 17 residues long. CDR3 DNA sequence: TGTGCCAGCAGAATTCAACCGACGGGGGTCGAGAATGAAAAACTGTTTTTT. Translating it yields CASRIQPTGVENEKLFF.

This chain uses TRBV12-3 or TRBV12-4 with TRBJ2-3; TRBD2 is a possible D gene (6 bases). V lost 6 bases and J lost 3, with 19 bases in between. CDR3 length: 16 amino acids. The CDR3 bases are TGTGCCAGCAGCCCGGGTTGGACTAAATCAACAGATACGCAGTATTTT. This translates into CASSPGWTKSTDTQYF.

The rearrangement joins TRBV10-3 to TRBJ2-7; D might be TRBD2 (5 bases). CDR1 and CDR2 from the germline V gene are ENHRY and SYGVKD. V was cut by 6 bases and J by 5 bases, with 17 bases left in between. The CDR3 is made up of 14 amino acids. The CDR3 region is CAISLDLATDEQYF. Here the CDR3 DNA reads TGTGCCATCAGCTTAGACTTAGCGACGGACGAGCAGTACTTC.

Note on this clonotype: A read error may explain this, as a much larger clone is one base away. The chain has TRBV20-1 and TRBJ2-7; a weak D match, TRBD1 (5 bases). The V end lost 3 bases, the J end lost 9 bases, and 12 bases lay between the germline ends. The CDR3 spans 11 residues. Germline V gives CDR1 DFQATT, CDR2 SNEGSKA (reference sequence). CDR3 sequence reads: CSASVRAGQYF. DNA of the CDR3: TGCAGTGCTAGTGTCAGGGCCGGGCAGTACTTC.

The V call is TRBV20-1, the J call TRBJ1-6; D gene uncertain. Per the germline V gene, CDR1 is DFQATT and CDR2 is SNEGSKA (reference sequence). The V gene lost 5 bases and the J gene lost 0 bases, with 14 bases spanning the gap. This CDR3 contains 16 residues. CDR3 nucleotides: TGCAGTGCTGAGTCGGTAGCTAGCTCCTATAATTCACCCCTCCACTTT. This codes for CSAESVASSYNSPLHF.

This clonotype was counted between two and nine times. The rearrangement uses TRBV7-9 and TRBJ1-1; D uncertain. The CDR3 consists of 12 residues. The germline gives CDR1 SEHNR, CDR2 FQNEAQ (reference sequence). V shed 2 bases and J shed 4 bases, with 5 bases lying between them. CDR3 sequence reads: CASSLFSTEAFF. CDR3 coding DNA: TGTGCCAGCAGCTTATTTTCCACTGAAGCTTTCTTT.

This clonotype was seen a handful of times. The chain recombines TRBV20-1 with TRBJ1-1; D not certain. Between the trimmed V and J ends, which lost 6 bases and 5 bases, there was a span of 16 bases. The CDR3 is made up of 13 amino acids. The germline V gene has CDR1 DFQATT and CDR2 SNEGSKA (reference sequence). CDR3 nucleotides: TGCAGTGCCAAGAACGGGGTTATGACTGAAGCTTTCTTT. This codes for CSAKNGVMTEAFF.

The CDR3 loop is CASSPDRDRFYEQYF. CDR3 DNA: TGTGCCAGCAGCCCCGACCGGGACAGGTTTTACGAGCAGTACTTC. V usage is TRBV12-3 or TRBV12-4 and J usage is TRBJ2-7, with 8 bases lining up with TRBD1. This CDR3 spans 15 amino acids. V dropped 6 bases and J dropped 4; count of bases not matched to a gene: 11.

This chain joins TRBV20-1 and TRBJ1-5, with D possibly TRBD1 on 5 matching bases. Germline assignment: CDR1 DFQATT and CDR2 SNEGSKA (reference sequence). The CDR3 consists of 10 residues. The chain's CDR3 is CRAGGQPQHF. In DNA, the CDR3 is TGCAGGGCCGGGGGTCAGCCCCAGCATTTT.

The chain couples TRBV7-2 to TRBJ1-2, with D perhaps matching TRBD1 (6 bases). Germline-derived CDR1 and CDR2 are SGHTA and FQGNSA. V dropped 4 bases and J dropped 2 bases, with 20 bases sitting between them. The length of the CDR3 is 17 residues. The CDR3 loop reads CASSSRLMGGANYGYTF. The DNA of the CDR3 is TGTGCCAGCAGCTCCCGATTAATGGGGGGCGCAAACTATGGCTACACCTTC.

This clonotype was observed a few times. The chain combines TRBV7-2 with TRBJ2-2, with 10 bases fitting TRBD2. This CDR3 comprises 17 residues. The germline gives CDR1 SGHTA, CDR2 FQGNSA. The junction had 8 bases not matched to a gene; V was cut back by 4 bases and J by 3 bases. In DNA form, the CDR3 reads TGTGCCAGCAGCTCAACGACACTAGCGGGGTACACCGGGGAGCTGTTTTTT. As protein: CASSSTTLAGYTGELFF.

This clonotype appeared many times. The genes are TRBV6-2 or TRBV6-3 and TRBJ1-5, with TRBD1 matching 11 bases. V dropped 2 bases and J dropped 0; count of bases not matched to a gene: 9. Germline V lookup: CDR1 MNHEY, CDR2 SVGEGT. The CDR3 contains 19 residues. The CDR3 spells CASSYPRGTGGHSNQPQHF. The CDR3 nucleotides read TGTGCCAGCAGTTACCCCCGGGGGACAGGGGGACATAGCAATCAGCCCCAGCATTTT.

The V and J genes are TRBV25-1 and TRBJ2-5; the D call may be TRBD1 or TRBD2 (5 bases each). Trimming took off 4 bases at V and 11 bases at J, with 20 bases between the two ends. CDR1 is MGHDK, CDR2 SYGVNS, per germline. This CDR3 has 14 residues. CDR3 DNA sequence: TGTGCCAGCAGTGGAGACCCCGGGACGGATGAGCAGTACTTC. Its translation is CASSGDPGTDEQYF.

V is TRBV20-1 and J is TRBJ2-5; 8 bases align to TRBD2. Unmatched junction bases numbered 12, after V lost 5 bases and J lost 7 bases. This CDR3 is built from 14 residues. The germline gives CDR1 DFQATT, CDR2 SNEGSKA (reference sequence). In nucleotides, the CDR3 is TGCAGTGCTCTCCCCCCGACTAGCGACAGGACCCAGTACTTC. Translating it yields CSALPPTSDRTQYF.

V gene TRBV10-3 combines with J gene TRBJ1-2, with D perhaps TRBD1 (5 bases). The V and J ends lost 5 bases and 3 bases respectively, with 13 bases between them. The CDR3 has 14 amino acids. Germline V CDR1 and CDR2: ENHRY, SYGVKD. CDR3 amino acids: CAISKAGGDYGYTF. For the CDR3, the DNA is TGTGCCATCAGTAAGGCGGGGGGAGACTATGGCTACACCTTC.

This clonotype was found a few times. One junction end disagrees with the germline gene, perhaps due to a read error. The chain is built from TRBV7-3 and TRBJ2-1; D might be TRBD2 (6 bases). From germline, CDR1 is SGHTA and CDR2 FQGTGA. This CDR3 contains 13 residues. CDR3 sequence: CASSRDSNNEQFF. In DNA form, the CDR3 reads TGTGCCAGCAGCCGGGACTCCAACAATGAGCAGTTCTTC.